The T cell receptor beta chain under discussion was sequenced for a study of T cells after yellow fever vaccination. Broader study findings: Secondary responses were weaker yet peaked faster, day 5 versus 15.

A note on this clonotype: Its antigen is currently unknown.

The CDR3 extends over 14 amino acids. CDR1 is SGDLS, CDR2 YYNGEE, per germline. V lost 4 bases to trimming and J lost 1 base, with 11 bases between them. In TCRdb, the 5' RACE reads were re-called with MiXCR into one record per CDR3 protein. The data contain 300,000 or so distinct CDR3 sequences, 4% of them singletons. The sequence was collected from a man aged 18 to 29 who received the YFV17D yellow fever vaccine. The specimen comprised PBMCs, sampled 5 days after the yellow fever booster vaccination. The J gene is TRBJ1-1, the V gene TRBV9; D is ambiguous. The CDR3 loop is CASSSRKTNTEAFF. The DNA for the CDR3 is TGTGCCAGCAGCAGTCGAAAAACGAACACTGAAGCTTTCTTT.